Only a few counts were recorded for the clone carrying this TCR beta chain. What it binds is not known. The record originates from a study of CD8+CD57+ T cells in acquired aplastic anemia. Study details: The study obtained an average of around 2.9 ug of DNA from sorted CD4+ and CD8+ cells. Findings of the study overall: Patients and healthy controls showed no significant CD8+ Simpson's diversity difference.

TCR beta VDJ combinations and CDR3 sequences were profiled from genomic DNA. TCRdb called the reads again in MiXCR, with one record for every CDR3 protein. Counted here are around 200,000 distinct CDR3 sequences, nearly 50% occurring once; the ten biggest clones make up about 9.5%. Germline loops: CDR1 SQVTM, CDR2 ANQGSEA. Trimming stripped 0 bases from V and 10 bases from J, with 6 bases between. The CDR3 length is 11 residues. Flow cytometry had shown expanded CD8+CD57+ cells in the patients chosen for sequencing. The TCR was taken from a human donor with aplastic anemia. Sequences were obtained from sorted CD4+, CD8+, or CD8+CD57+ T cells (not recorded which) from PBMCs. The rearrangement links TRBV29-1 to TRBJ2-2, with D perhaps TRBD1 (6 bases). Here the CDR3 reads CSVEEGAELFF. As DNA, the CDR3 is TGCAGCGTTGAAGAGGGGGCGGAGCTGTTTTTT.